This T cell receptor beta chain was obtained from a study of blood T cell repertoires in COVID-19. Whole-study context: The United States, Italy and Spain provided the acute and convalescent COVID-19 samples. Nucleic acid was either cDNA or gDNA, and it came from T cells, B-cell-depleted T cells, or PBMCs.

CDR3 length: 17 residues. V was pared by 5 bases and J by 0 bases, with 9 bases of the junction left unmatched. Germline CDR1 is KGHDR and CDR2 is SFDVKD. In the original workflow: Estimation of nucleated cell counts was performed using reference gene primer amplification. Sequencing used immunoSEQ multiplex PCR; TCRdb keeps in-frame clones, though not all of them. V and J calls and clone size come straight from that table; D and trimming were deduced from the DNA. The sample records around 200,000 clones, 80% to 90% being singletons. What was sequenced was peripheral blood. The origin of this receptor is a man aged 50-60 years with active or convalescent COVID-19. This chain links TRBV24-1 with TRBJ2-1; 7 positions agree with TRBD2. CDR3 DNA sequence: TGTGCCACCAGTGCCAGATCCGGGGGGAGCTCCTACAATGAGCAGTTCTTC. Its protein product is CATSARSGGSSYNEQFF.